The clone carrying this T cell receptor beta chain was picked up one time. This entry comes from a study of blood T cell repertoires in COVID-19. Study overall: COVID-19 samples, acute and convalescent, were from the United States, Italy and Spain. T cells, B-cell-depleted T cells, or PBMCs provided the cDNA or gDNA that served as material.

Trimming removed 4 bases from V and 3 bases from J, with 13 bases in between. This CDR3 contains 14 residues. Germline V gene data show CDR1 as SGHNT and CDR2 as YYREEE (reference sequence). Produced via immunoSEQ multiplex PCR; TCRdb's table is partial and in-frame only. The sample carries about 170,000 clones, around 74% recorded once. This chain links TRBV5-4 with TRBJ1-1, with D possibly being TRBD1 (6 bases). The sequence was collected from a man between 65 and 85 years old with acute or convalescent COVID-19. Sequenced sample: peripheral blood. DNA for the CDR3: TGTGCCAGCAGCGTTCAGGGGAGGGACACTGAAGCTTTCTTT. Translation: CASSVQGRDTEAFF.